Following are 14 T cell receptor beta chains from one sample sequenced in a study of shared clonotypes between healthy human individuals. Clones were sequenced by immunoSEQ multiplex PCR, and TCRdb holds only the in-frame ones, with some missing. The table lists 600,000 to 750,000 clones, approximately 72% of them singletons. Sequencing was carried out using memory CD4+ T cells sorted from blood. Noted subset: CD45RA-negative fraction. The origin of the receptors is a woman aged 30 to 39 in good health.

Only a few counts were recorded for this clone. CDR3 amino acids: CASSYTEGETQYF. The CDR3 bases are TGTGCCAGCAGTTACACCGAGGGAGAGACCCAGTACTTC. The chain employs TRBV6-5 and TRBJ2-5, with a tentative D call TRBD2 (5 bases). This CDR3 region has 13 residues. The V gene lost 2 bases and the J gene lost 4 bases, with 8 bases spanning the gap. The germline V gene encodes CDR1 MNHEY and CDR2 SVGAGI.

This rearrangement joins TRBV19 to TRBJ2-1; 8 bases map to TRBD2. This CDR3 is 16 amino acids long. The germline V gene has CDR1 LNHDA and CDR2 SQIVND (reference sequence). J gave up 6 bases and V 3 bases, and 10 bases lay outside the gene matches. CDR3 loop: CASSIPPGGTTNEQFF. As DNA, the CDR3 is TGTGCCAGTAGTATTCCGCCGGGGGGGACTACCAATGAGCAGTTCTTC.

The chain joins TRBV19 to TRBJ1-4; TRBD1 might be the D (5 bases). Trimming left V 2 bases short and J 4 bases short, with 14 bases between. The V gene's germline CDR1 is LNHDA and CDR2 SQIVND (reference sequence). CDR3 length: 16 amino acids. The CDR3 loop is CASSITTGRVNEKLFF. The CDR3 coding sequence is TGTGCCAGTAGTATAACAACGGGACGGGTTAATGAAAAACTGTTTTTT.

Comments on this clone: Other nucleotide sequences in the sample specify the same CDR3. V and J are TRBV27 and TRBJ2-2; D is ambiguous. Trimming shortened V by 1 base and J by 0 bases, and 3 bases separated the two germline ends. Germline-derived CDR1 and CDR2 are MNHEY and SMNVEV (reference sequence). The CDR3 is made up of 14 amino acids. The CDR3 is CASSLWANTGELFF. The CDR3 coding sequence is TGTGCCAGCAGTTTATGGGCGAACACCGGGGAGCTGTTTTTT.

The chain is built from TRBV19 and TRBJ1-5, with a weak D call TRBD1 (5 bases). The CDR3 is 13 residues long. V lost 5 bases and J lost 7, with 12 bases in between. Germline lookup yields CDR1 LNHDA and CDR2 SQIVND (reference sequence). The CDR3 DNA is TGTGCCAGTAGTGGCTCCCAGGGACAGCCCCAGCATTTT. Its translation is CASSGSQGQPQHF.

This clone has only one observation. The chain joins TRBV4-2 to TRBJ2-2, with D tentatively TRBD2 (6 bases). Germline V gene lookup returns CDR1 LGHNA and CDR2 YNFKEQ. The length of the CDR3 is 18 residues. V dropped 0 bases and J dropped 7 bases, with 21 bases sitting between them. CDR3 region: CASSQEVGRRDFFGELFF. In DNA, the CDR3 is TGTGCCAGCAGCCAAGAAGTAGGCAGGAGGGACTTTTTCGGGGAGCTGTTTTTT.

The genes are TRBV5-1 and TRBJ2-3; maybe TRBD2 (5 bases). The CDR3 contains 15 residues. Deletions cut 5 bases from V and 1 base from J, with 14 bases between. Per germline, CDR1 SGHRS and CDR2 YFSETQ. DNA for the CDR3: TGCGCCAGCAGACCGCCGGGGTTGGGCACAGATACGCAGTATTTT. As protein: CASRPPGLGTDTQYF.

As regards this clone: Additional DNA sequences in this sample encode the identical CDR3. This CDR3 reads CASSSGQGGSYEQYF. The CDR3 DNA reads as TGTGCCAGCAGCTCCGGACAGGGAGGGTCCTACGAGCAGTACTTC. The chain carries TRBV7-9 and TRBJ2-7, with D tentatively TRBD1 (8 bases). The germline gives CDR1 SEHNR, CDR2 FQNEAQ (reference sequence). This CDR3 contains 15 residues. Trimming cost V 4 bases and J 1 base, with 14 bases left between them.

The V gene is TRBV27, the J gene TRBJ2-7, with D unresolved. This CDR3 is built from 16 residues. CDR1 and CDR2 (germline): MNHEY, SMNVEV (reference sequence). V was trimmed by 5 bases and J by 1 base, leaving 18 bases between them. CDR3 amino acids: CASSRSSWLSSYEQYF. DNA for the CDR3: TGTGCCAGCAGTCGATCATCCTGGTTGAGTTCCTACGAGCAGTACTTC.

V usage is TRBV9 and J usage is TRBJ2-1, with a weak D call TRBD2 (6 bases). Germline CDR1 is SGDLS and CDR2 is YYNGEE. CDR3 size: 16 residues. V was trimmed by 5 bases and J by 10 bases, leaving 25 bases between them. DNA for the CDR3: TGTGCCAGCAGGGGAGACACCGGGACTCTGTGGGGCGAGCAGTTCTTC. Its protein product is CASRGDTGTLWGEQFF.

This chain uses TRBV11-2 with TRBJ2-1, with D maybe TRBD2 (5 bases). The V end was cut by 1 base, the J end by 8 bases, with 21 bases between. The CDR3 loop spans 17 amino acids. Per the germline V gene, CDR1 is SGHAT and CDR2 is FQNNGV. CDR3 in amino acids: CASSLAGYYEPQHEQFF. Here the CDR3 DNA reads TGTGCCAGCAGCTTAGCGGGGTACTACGAGCCACAGCATGAGCAGTTCTTC.

The V call is TRBV10-3, the J call TRBJ2-1; the match to TRBD1 covers 7 bases. Germline-derived CDR1 and CDR2 are ENHRY and SYGVKD. The CDR3 sequence is 17 residues long. Trimming at V came to 2 bases and at J to 4 bases, leaving 11 bases not matched to a gene. CDR3 sequence (DNA): TGTGCCATCAGTGAGCTCAACAGGGGTCAGAGGTACAATGAGCAGTTCTTC. Protein: CAISELNRGQRYNEQFF.

As to this clone: A read error may be the cause here, since a much bigger clone is one base away. This chain uses TRBV7-3 with TRBJ1-1; perhaps TRBD1 as D (6 bases). Germline values: CDR1 SGHTA, CDR2 FQGTGA. Trimming stripped 4 bases from V and 1 base from J, with 7 bases between. This CDR3 comprises 13 residues. CDR3 region: CASSWDKNTEAFF. The CDR3 DNA is TGTGCCAGCAGCTGGGACAAGAACACTGAAGCTTTCTTT.

The chain carries TRBV10-3 and TRBJ2-1, with a weak D call TRBD1 (5 bases). The CDR3 length is 11 residues. Between the trimmed V and J ends, which lost 8 bases and 9 bases, there was a span of 11 bases. The germline CDR1 and CDR2 sequences are ENHRY and SYGVKD. The CDR3 protein is CAISGYGEQFF. The DNA of the CDR3 is TGTGCCATCTCAGGGTACGGTGAGCAGTTCTTC.